These 19 T cell receptor beta chains came from one sample sequenced in a study of T cell repertoires and HLA-DP antigens. Method: immunoSEQ multiplex PCR; TCRdb's copy keeps in-frame clones and lacks some. The table shows around 90,000 clones, with about 89% occurring only once. Their specific antigens are unknown. The sample comprised CD4+ T cells from PBMCs. The receptors were gathered from a man aged 45 to 65 in good health and CMV-seronegative.

This chain uses TRBV14 with TRBJ2-6, with D hard to call. CDR1 SGHDN and CDR2 FVKESK come from the germline V gene. Deletions cut 0 bases from V and 5 bases from J, with 2 bases between. CDR3 length: 13 residues. CDR3 DNA sequence: TGTGCCAGCAGCCAAGACTGGGCCAACGTCCTGACTTTC. Translation gives CASSQDWANVLTF.

J is TRBJ2-1 and V is TRBV5-4; TRBD2 agrees at 13 bases. V lost 7 bases, J lost 6 bases, and 1 base stayed unmatched. Germline V gene lookup returns CDR1 SGHNT and CDR2 YYREEE (reference sequence). CDR3 length: 13 amino acids. The CDR3 here is CASGLAGANEQFF. Written as DNA, the CDR3 is TGTGCCAGCGGACTAGCGGGAGCCAATGAGCAGTTCTTC.

The gene calls are TRBV30 and TRBJ1-2, with 7 bases that match TRBD1. The CDR3 sequence is 13 residues long. Germline V gene sequence: CDR1 GTSNPN, CDR2 SVGIG (reference sequence). J lost 3 bases, V lost 1 base, and 2 bases had no gene match. CDR3 nucleotides: TGTGCCTGGAGTGGACAGGGCTACTATGGCTACACCTTC. Translation: CAWSGQGYYGYTF.

The chain recombines TRBV19 with TRBJ2-7; 10 bases are shared with TRBD2. CDR3 length: 15 amino acids. Germline trimming cut 4 bases from V and 3 bases from J; bases unmatched to any gene: 6. CDR1 LNHDA and CDR2 SQIVND come from the germline V gene (reference sequence). The CDR3 DNA reads as TGTGCCAGTAGTACCCCTAGCGGGAGTGGCTACGAGCAGTACTTC. Residues: CASSTPSGSGYEQYF.

V gene TRBV9 combines with J gene TRBJ1-1; D call uncertain. Germline lookup yields CDR1 SGDLS and CDR2 YYNGEE. Trimming removed 0 bases from V and 2 bases from J, with 11 bases in between. The CDR3 runs to 15 residues. The CDR3: CASSVDPSPNTEAFF. The DNA for the CDR3 is TGTGCCAGCAGCGTAGACCCGAGCCCAAACACTGAAGCTTTCTTT.

This chain uses TRBV11-1 with TRBJ2-1; TRBD1 might be the D (7 bases). The CDR3 is made up of 19 amino acids. Trimming stripped 0 bases from V and 2 bases from J, with 20 bases between. CDR1 SGHAT and CDR2 FQDESV come from the germline V gene (reference sequence). The CDR3 reads CASSLAGTARGAPYNEQFF. In nucleotides, the CDR3 is TGTGCCAGCAGCTTAGCGGGGACAGCGAGGGGGGCTCCCTACAATGAGCAGTTCTTC.

This chain uses TRBV5-4 with TRBJ2-6; D ambiguous. Per the germline V gene, CDR1 is SGHNT and CDR2 is YYREEE (reference sequence). Deletions cut 3 bases from V and 1 base from J, with 11 bases between. CDR3 size: 16 residues. This chain's CDR3 is CASSWGQFSGANVLTF. The CDR3 region has the DNA TGTGCCAGCAGCTGGGGTCAGTTTTCTGGGGCCAACGTCCTGACTTTC. Full variable domain (missing parts from reference TRBV5-4 and TRBJ2-6): ETGVTQSPTHLIKTRGQQVTLRCSSQSGHNTVSWYQQALGQGPQFIFQYYREEENGRGNFPPRFSGLQFPNYSSELNVNALELDDSALYLCASSWGQFSGANVLTFGAGSRLTVL.

V usage is TRBV7-8 and J usage is TRBJ1-2; D not resolved. CDR3 size: 15 residues. Germline V gene lookup returns CDR1 SGHVS and CDR2 FQNEAQ. The ends were cut back, 5 bases at V and 4 bases at J, with 17 bases in the middle. The CDR3 spells CASSHRGSRSYGYTF. CDR3 in DNA: TGTGCCAGCAGCCACCGAGGGAGTCGCTCCTATGGCTACACCTTC.

The chain carries TRBV28 and TRBJ1-1, with TRBD1 identical over 7 bases. V lost 5 bases and J lost 5; bases outside the gene matches: 8. The CDR3 spans 14 residues. In germline, CDR1 is MDHEN, CDR2 SYDVKM. CDR3 protein: CASSHQGGRTEAFF. The CDR3 DNA sequence: TGTGCCAGCAGTCACCAGGGGGGGAGGACTGAAGCTTTCTTT.

The CDR3 DNA reads TGTGCCAGCAGCTTACAGACGGGGATGAACACTGAAGCTTTCTTT. This codes for CASSLQTGMNTEAFF. This chain links TRBV5-4 with TRBJ1-1, with D hard to call. CDR1 and CDR2 (germline): SGHNT, YYREEE (reference sequence). The CDR3 totals 15 residues. V gave up 2 bases and J gave up 0 bases, with 11 bases separating them. The full variable domain, rest sourced from reference TRBV5-4 and TRBJ1-1, is ETGVTQSPTHLIKTRGQQVTLRCSSQSGHNTVSWYQQALGQGPQFIFQYYREEENGRGNFPPRFSGLQFPNYSSELNVNALELDDSALYLCASSLQTGMNTEAFFGQGTRLTVV.

In the case of this clone: This same CDR3 is encoded by further DNA sequences in the sample. The chain is built from TRBV27 and TRBJ1-2; 9 bases align to TRBD1. CDR1 is MNHEY, CDR2 SMNVEV, per germline (reference sequence). The length of the CDR3 is 15 residues. The V and J ends lost 4 bases and 8 bases, in that order; junction bases with no gene match: 11. The CDR3, as DNA: TGTGCCAGCAGTTCCGGGACAGGGAGGGGCTACGGCTACACCTTC. It codes for CASSSGTGRGYGYTF.

The rearrangement links TRBV7-2 to TRBJ2-1; D call uncertain. Deletions cut 1 base from V and 5 bases from J, with 9 bases between. Germline V gene sequence: CDR1 SGHTA, CDR2 FQGNSA. There are 14 residues in the CDR3. The CDR3 loop is CASSLGGLNNEQFF. Written as DNA, the CDR3 is TGTGCCAGCAGCTTAGGAGGTCTCAACAATGAGCAGTTCTTC.

V gene TRBV28 combines with J gene TRBJ2-2; the match to TRBD2 covers 10 bases. The CDR3 contains 16 residues. Looked up from germline, CDR1 is MDHEN and CDR2 is SYDVKM. The ends lost 0 bases at V and 7 bases at J; junction bases unmatched: 5. The CDR3 reads CASSLWASGRHGELFF. In nucleotides, the CDR3 is TGTGCCAGCAGTTTATGGGCTAGCGGGAGACACGGGGAGCTGTTTTTT.

The V and J genes are TRBV10-1 and TRBJ2-1; 8 bases line up with TRBD2. The V and J ends lost 5 bases and 2 bases, in that order; junction bases with no gene match: 2. The CDR3 consists of 14 residues. Germline-derived CDR1 and CDR2 are WNHNN and SYGVQD (reference sequence). CDR3 nucleotides: TGCGCCAGCAGTACTAGCGGACCCTACAATGAGCAGTTCTTC. Its translation is CASSTSGPYNEQFF.

This clone has more than one count but fewer than ten. This chain joins TRBV2 and TRBJ1-5; D is uncertain. There are 11 residues in the CDR3. Trimming cost V 9 bases and J 10 bases, with 13 bases left between them. Germline CDR1 reads SNHLY; CDR2 reads FYNNEI. The CDR3 loop is CARVERPPQHF. The CDR3 DNA reads TGTGCCAGAGTAGAGAGGCCTCCCCAGCATTTT.

V usage is TRBV19 and J usage is TRBJ2-2; D call uncertain. The CDR3 is 12 residues long. V lost 3 bases, J lost 4 bases, and 3 bases lay in between. CDR1 and CDR2 (germline): LNHDA, SQIVND (reference sequence). DNA of the CDR3: TGTGCCAGTAGTATTGCCACCGGGGAGCTGTTTTTT. Encoded protein: CASSIATGELFF.

The V gene is TRBV6-6, the J gene TRBJ1-2, with D maybe TRBD1 (6 bases). CDR1 and CDR2 (germline): MNHNY, SVGAGI (reference sequence). Trimming stripped 5 bases from V and 4 bases from J, with 11 bases between. The CDR3 consists of 13 residues. CDR3 nucleotide sequence: TGTGCCAGCAGTGGGGGCGTGACCTATGGCTACACCTTC. Its translation: CASSGGVTYGYTF.

The chain's CDR3 is CASSPASTTEAFF. CDR3 in DNA: TGTGCCAGCAGTCCCGCCAGTACCACTGAAGCTTTCTTT. The rearrangement joins TRBV28 to TRBJ1-1; no clear D gene. Trimming took off 5 bases at V and 4 bases at J, with 11 bases between the two ends. The CDR3 has 13 amino acids. CDR1 is MDHEN and CDR2 is SYDVKM in the germline V gene. Based on the CDR3 plus reference TRBV28 and TRBJ1-1, the full variable domain is DVKVTQSSRYLVKRTGEKVFLECVQDMDHENMFWYRQDPGLGLRLIYFSYDVKMKEKGDIPEGYSVSREKKERFSLILESASTNQTSMYLCASSPASTTEAFFGQGTRLTVV.

This chain connects TRBV5-8 to TRBJ2-3, with D perhaps TRBD1 (5 bases). The CDR3 is 14 residues long. Germline lookup yields CDR1 SGHTS and CDR2 YDEGEE. V was clipped by 0 bases and J by 6 bases, with 11 bases between them. CDR3 region: CASSLEQAVDTQYF. CDR3 DNA: TGTGCCAGCAGCTTGGAACAGGCAGTGGATACGCAGTATTTT.